This TCR beta chain was recovered during a study of cytomegalovirus exposure and HLA in healthy donors. Broader study findings: One later analysis reportedly identified an Asian-associated ancestry cluster that showed fewer N-insertions than the approximately 700-donor mean. Three CMV-associated chains proved CMV antigen-specific in vitro. Most TCR beta V segments were productive about 87% or about 30% of the time in an earlier analysis. As a later analysis showed, a missense DCLRE1C variant was linked to trimming of TCR beta V- and J-genes.

Concerning this clone itself: The antigen is undetermined.

With 7 bases clipped from V and 0 bases from J, the junction kept 18 bases outside the gene matches. Germline CDR1 is SQVTM and CDR2 is ANQGSEA. The CDR3 consists of 17 residues. The PCR made use of 60 Vbeta and 13 Jbeta primers. Some clones are missing from TCRdb's copy, which holds only in-frame ones; the method was immunoSEQ multiplex PCR. The sample includes 200,000 or so clones. The chain employs TRBV29-1 and TRBJ2-7; 7 positions agree with TRBD1. Material: PBMCs. The source of this sequence is a boy aged 5-17 years in good health and CMV-seronegative. CDR3 region: CSAREGGGRPDSYEQYF. DNA for the CDR3: TGCAGCGCCCGCGAAGGGGGCGGCAGGCCCGACTCCTACGAGCAGTACTTC.